Below are 5 T cell receptor beta chains sequenced from a single sample in a study of cytomegalovirus exposure and HLA in healthy donors. The PCR ran on 60 Vbeta and 13 Jbeta primers. TCRdb keeps only in-frame clones here, not all; method: immunoSEQ multiplex PCR. Here the sample spans fewer than 200,000 clones, around 68% being singletons. The specimen sequenced was PBMCs. The receptors here all came from a woman between 40 and 55 years old in good health and CMV-seropositive.

The CDR3 DNA sequence: TGTGCCAGCTCACCATTATTGCCCGGTCCCCAAGAGACCCAGTACTTC. Protein: CASSPLLPGPQETQYF. V and J are TRBV18 and TRBJ2-5; D is ambiguous. Deletions cut 2 bases from V and 1 base from J, with 14 bases between. Germline V gene lookup returns CDR1 KGHSH and CDR2 LQKENI. The CDR3 totals 16 residues.

The chain carries TRBV28 and TRBJ2-5, with 8 nucleotides matching TRBD2. The V gene end was trimmed by 5 bases and the J gene end by 4 bases; junction bases not matched to a gene: 9. In germline, CDR1 is MDHEN, CDR2 SYDVKM. CDR3 length: 15 amino acids. CDR3: CASSVGGGLGETQYF. Here the CDR3 DNA reads TGTGCCAGCAGTGTCGGCGGGGGGCTGGGAGAGACCCAGTACTTC.

The chain recombines TRBV27 with TRBJ1-5; no firm D call. The CDR3 spans 14 residues. V lost 5 bases and J lost 3, with 11 bases in between. Germline V gene lookup returns CDR1 MNHEY and CDR2 SMNVEV (reference sequence). This chain's CDR3 is CASSPQRPNQPQHF. CDR3 in DNA: TGTGCCAGCAGTCCCCAGCGTCCCAATCAGCCCCAGCATTTT.

The rearrangement links TRBV9 to TRBJ2-3, with 8 bases that match TRBD1. The V gene's germline CDR1 is SGDLS and CDR2 YYNGEE. This CDR3 is 16 amino acids long. V shed 2 bases, J shed 2 bases, and the junction held 7 bases outside the gene matches. The CDR3 sequence: CASSVGTGEATDTQYF. The CDR3 coding sequence is TGTGCCAGCAGCGTGGGGACAGGAGAAGCCACAGATACGCAGTATTTT.

This clone has only a few counts. The chain employs TRBV6-5 and TRBJ2-7; D might be TRBD1 (6 bases). Germline CDR1 is MNHEY and CDR2 is SVGAGI. V lost 4 bases and J 3 bases, leaving 7 bases between the germline ends. The CDR3 totals 12 residues. CDR3 bases: TGTGCCAGCAGTTCGGACAGCTACGAGCAGTACTTC. Translating gives CASSSDSYEQYF.